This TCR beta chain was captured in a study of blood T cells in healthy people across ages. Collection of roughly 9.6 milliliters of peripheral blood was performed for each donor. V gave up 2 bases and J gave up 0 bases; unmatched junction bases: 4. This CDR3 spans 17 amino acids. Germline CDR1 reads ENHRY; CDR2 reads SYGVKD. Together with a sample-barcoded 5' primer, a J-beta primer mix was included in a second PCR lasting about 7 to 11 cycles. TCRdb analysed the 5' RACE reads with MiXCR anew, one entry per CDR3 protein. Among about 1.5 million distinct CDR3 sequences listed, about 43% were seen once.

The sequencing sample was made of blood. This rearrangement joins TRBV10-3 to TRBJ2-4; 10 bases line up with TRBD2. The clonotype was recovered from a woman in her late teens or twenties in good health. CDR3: CAISESGLAVAKNIQYF. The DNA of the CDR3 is TGTGCCATCAGTGAGAGCGGACTAGCGGTAGCCAAAAACATTCAGTACTTC.